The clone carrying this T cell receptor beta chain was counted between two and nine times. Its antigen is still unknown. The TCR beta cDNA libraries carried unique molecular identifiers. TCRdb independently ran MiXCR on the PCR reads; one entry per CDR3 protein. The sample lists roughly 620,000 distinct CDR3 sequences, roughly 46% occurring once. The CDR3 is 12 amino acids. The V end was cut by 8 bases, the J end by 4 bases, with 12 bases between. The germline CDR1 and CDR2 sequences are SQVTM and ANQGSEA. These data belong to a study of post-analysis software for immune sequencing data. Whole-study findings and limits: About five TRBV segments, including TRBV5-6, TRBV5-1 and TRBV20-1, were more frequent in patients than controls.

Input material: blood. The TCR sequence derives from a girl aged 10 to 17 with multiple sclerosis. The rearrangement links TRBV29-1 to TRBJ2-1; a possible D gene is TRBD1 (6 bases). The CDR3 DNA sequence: TGCAGCTTGGGACACACTTACAATGAGCAGTTCTTC. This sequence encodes CSLGHTYNEQFF.